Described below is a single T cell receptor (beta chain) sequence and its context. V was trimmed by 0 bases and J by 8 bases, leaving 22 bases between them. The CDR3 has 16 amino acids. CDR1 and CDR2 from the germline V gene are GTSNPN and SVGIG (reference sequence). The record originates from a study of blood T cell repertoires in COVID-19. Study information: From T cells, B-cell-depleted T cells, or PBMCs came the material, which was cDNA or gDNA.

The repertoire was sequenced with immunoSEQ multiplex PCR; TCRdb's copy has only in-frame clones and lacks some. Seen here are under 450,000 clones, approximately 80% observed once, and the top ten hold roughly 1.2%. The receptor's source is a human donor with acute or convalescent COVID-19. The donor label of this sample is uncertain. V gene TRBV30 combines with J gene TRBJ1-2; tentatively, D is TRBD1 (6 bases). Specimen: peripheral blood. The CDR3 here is CAWSVLGGANIKGYTF. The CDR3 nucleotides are TGTGCCTGGAGTGTACTCGGGGGGGCGAATATCAAGGGCTACACCTTC.